The entry below describes one T cell receptor beta chain. Its antigen is unknown. Samples were taken several times over chemoradiotherapy. This sample stems from a study of chemoradiotherapy in HPV16-positive cancers. About the study: Functional T-cell assays on a couple of HPV16-positive patients' cells defined candidate HPV-specific clones and common TCR motifs. General study results and limits: HPV-responsive T-cell expansion during chemoradiotherapy was linked to improved recurrence-free survival in HPV16-positive patients. Candidate HPV-specific clones and E7-related TCR motifs grew in tumor during treatment.

The table came from immunoSEQ multiplex PCR; TCRdb's copy has only in-frame clones and leaves some out. This table holds roughly 25,000 clones, 87% found once. This receptor was obtained from a human donor with HPV-associated anogenital cancer. Specimen: blood, collected from a patient who underwent chemoradiotherapy.

CDR3 in DNA: TGTGCCATCAGTGAGGGGACTAGCTCCTACAATGAGCAGTTCTTC. Translated, it gives CAISEGTSSYNEQFF. J is TRBJ2-1 and V is TRBV10-3, with TRBD2 identical over 8 bases. Germline CDR1 reads ENHRY; CDR2 reads SYGVKD. The CDR3 is made up of 15 amino acids. Unmatched junction bases numbered 0, after V lost 2 bases and J lost 0 bases.